The source of this T cell receptor (beta chain) is a study of T cells in Graves' hyperthyroidism and ophthalmopathy. The overall study: Prior to any treatment, at the point of initial diagnosis, peripheral blood was collected.

From RNA transcripts, TCR beta CDR3 regions were amplified. The TCR CDR3 was amplified in a first-round RT-PCR using the HTBI primer set. TCRdb re-called the multiplex PCR reads with MiXCR, one entry per CDR3 protein. Of around 300,000 distinct CDR3 sequences listed, roughly an eighth were seen once; the top ten hold roughly 7.9%. Germline V lookup: CDR1 SNHLY, CDR2 FYNNEI. This CDR3 is built from 12 residues. Trimming stripped 3 bases from V and 4 bases from J, with 6 bases between. When ophthalmopathy did not progress within 18 months, Graves' hyperthyroidism was considered stable. These patients, aged 18 to 65, had recently diagnosed hyperthyroidism lasting under 2 months. Clinical symptoms, serum thyroxine, TRAb, thyroid ultrasound and orbital computed tomography informed diagnoses. This clonotype was picked up many times.

This chain links TRBV2 with TRBJ2-5, with D hard to call. This receptor was taken from a woman between 35 and 50 years old with Graves' hyperthyroidism. Sequencing was carried out using blood. DNA of the CDR3: TGTGCCAGCAGTGATTTTCTAGAGACCCAGTACTTC. Translating it yields CASSDFLETQYF. Full variable domain (rest looked up from reference TRBV2 and TRBJ2-5): EPEVTQTPSHQVTQMGQEVILRCVPISNHLYFYWYRQILGQKVEFLVSFYNNEISEKSEIFDDQFSVERPDGSNFTLKIRSTKLEDSAMYFCASSDFLETQYFGPGTRLLVL.